The sample holds one count of the clone carrying this T cell receptor (beta chain). V gave up 4 bases and J gave up 14 bases, with 17 bases separating them. CDR1 GTSNPN and CDR2 SVGIG come from the germline V gene (reference sequence). This CDR3 contains 11 residues. This sample stems from a study of shared clonotypes between healthy human individuals. The study drew all its donors from Caucasian adults living in Nashville, Tennessee. Profiling relied on immunoSEQ multiplex PCR, and the TCRdb table lists in-frame clones only, not all of them. The sample contains millions of clones, over 90% of which appear only once.

This chain uses TRBV30 with TRBJ1-2; no clear D gene. This clonotype was sampled from a man between 18 and 29 years old in good health. Some clones in this sample may be carry-over from other donors' samples. Sequenced sample: naive CD4+ T cells from PBMCs. Subset of the sample: CD45RA+ positively selected. The CDR3 nucleotides read TGTGCCTGGAACGAGTTCCGAAATATTACCTTC. This sequence encodes CAWNEFRNITF.